The 31 T cell receptor beta chains below come from one sample, sequenced in a study of T cell responses to AZD1222 COVID-19 vaccine. Produced via immunoSEQ multiplex PCR; TCRdb's table is partial and in-frame only. This table holds 100,000 to 150,000 clones, approximately 85% found once. The sequenced sample was peripheral blood, obtained on day 0 of AZD1222 vaccination. Source of these receptors: an adult in good health.

The chain has TRBV5-8 and TRBJ1-4; 11 bases match TRBD1. The CDR3 is made up of 16 amino acids. The V gene end was trimmed by 2 bases and the J gene end by 4 bases; junction bases not matched to a gene: 4. Germline loops: CDR1 SGHTS, CDR2 YDEGEE. CDR3 residues: CASSFGQGAFNEKLFF. The DNA for the CDR3 is TGTGCCAGCAGCTTCGGACAGGGGGCATTTAATGAAAAACTGTTTTTT.

This rearrangement joins TRBV6-1 to TRBJ2-5; D gene unclear. Germline V gives CDR1 MNHNS, CDR2 SASEGT. The germline V and J ends were trimmed by 0 bases and 10 bases, with 12 bases remaining between them. The length of the CDR3 is 13 residues. The CDR3 DNA sequence: TGTGCCAGCAGTGAAGCTGAAGTAACAAGCCAGTACTTC. Protein: CASSEAEVTSQYF.

This clone was seen only a few times. The chain combines TRBV5-4 with TRBJ1-1; 7 bases agree with TRBD1. This CDR3 is built from 14 residues. Unmatched junction bases numbered 4, after V lost 4 bases and J lost 1 base. Germline lookup yields CDR1 SGHNT and CDR2 YYREEE (reference sequence). CDR3 bases: TGTGCCAGCAGCCGCAGACAGGGGAACACTGAAGCTTTCTTT. Translation: CASSRRQGNTEAFF.

The chain carries TRBV5-6 and TRBJ2-7, with TRBD2 matching 12 bases. Germline V gene data show CDR1 as SGHDT and CDR2 as YYEEEE. This CDR3 region has 14 residues. Trimming cost V 4 bases and J 3 bases; bases outside gene matches: 2. CDR3 bases: TGTGCCAGCAGCCCGACTAGCGGGAGCTACGAGCAGTACTTC. Encoded protein: CASSPTSGSYEQYF.

The CDR3 here is CASSPGTSGYEQYF. The DNA for the CDR3 is TGCGCCAGCAGCCCCGGGACTAGCGGTTACGAGCAGTACTTC. The J gene is TRBJ2-7, the V gene TRBV4-1, with 11 bases aligning to TRBD2. V lost 4 bases and J lost 4; bases outside the gene matches: 3. Germline V gives CDR1 MGHRA, CDR2 YSYEKL. The CDR3 is 14 amino acids.

The V and J genes are TRBV29-1 and TRBJ2-5; possible D gene TRBD2, 6 bases. This CDR3 is built from 13 residues. The germline gives CDR1 SQVTM, CDR2 ANQGSEA. Deletions cut 2 bases from V and 5 bases from J, with 12 bases between. The CDR3 nucleotides are TGCAGCGTTGAATGGTGGGACTCGGAGACCCAGTACTTC. Its protein product is CSVEWWDSETQYF.

The chain carries TRBV5-1 and TRBJ1-1, with 7 bases lining up with TRBD1. The CDR3 totals 15 residues. CDR1 SGHRS and CDR2 YFSETQ come from the germline V gene. Trimming removed 4 bases from V and 7 bases from J; junction bases left unmatched: 13. DNA of the CDR3: TGCGCCAGCAGCCCCGATCCGGGACAGAGCCTTGAAGCTTTCTTT. Translating gives CASSPDPGQSLEAFF. The whole variable domain, filled in from reference TRBV5-1 and TRBJ1-1, reads KAGVTQTPRYLIKTRGQQVTLSCSPISGHRSVSWYQQTPGQGLQFLFEYFSETQRNKGNFPGRFSGRQFSNSRSEMNVSTLELGDSALYLCASSPDPGQSLEAFFGQGTRLTVV.

The chain uses TRBV10-2 and TRBJ2-3; TRBD2 agrees at 8 bases. Germline CDR1 is WSHSY and CDR2 is SAAADI. The CDR3 is made up of 15 amino acids. Trimming took 4 bases from V and 0 from J; bases not matched to a gene: 3. The CDR3 spells CASSGLAYSTDTQYF. The DNA of the CDR3 is TGCGCCAGCAGTGGACTAGCGTATAGCACAGATACGCAGTATTTT.

The V gene is TRBV10-3, the J gene TRBJ2-5; possibly TRBD1 for D (5 bases). Germline assignment: CDR1 ENHRY and CDR2 SYGVKD. The CDR3 is 15 amino acids. V was trimmed by 0 bases and J by 2 bases, leaving 10 bases between them. In DNA, the CDR3 is TGTGCCATCAGTGAGTCGACGACAGCGCAAGAGACCCAGTACTTC. Residues: CAISESTTAQETQYF.

This chain uses TRBV18 with TRBJ2-1; D is unresolved. The ends were cut back, 2 bases at V and 2 bases at J, with 7 bases in the middle. There are 14 residues in the CDR3. From germline, CDR1 is KGHSH and CDR2 LQKENI. CDR3 amino acids: CASSPAETYNEQFF. The CDR3 DNA reads as TGTGCCAGCTCACCAGCGGAGACCTACAATGAGCAGTTCTTC.

The chain links TRBV10-3 to TRBJ2-7; 9 nucleotides line up with TRBD1. The V segment lost 6 bases and the J segment 7 bases; nucleotides outside the gene matches: 10. Germline CDR1 reads ENHRY; CDR2 reads SYGVKD. The CDR3 totals 14 residues. CDR3 residues: CAIRPGQGAHEQYF. The DNA of the CDR3 is TGTGCCATCAGACCGGGACAGGGAGCTCATGAGCAGTACTTC.

This chain uses TRBV9 with TRBJ2-7; 8 nucleotides line up with TRBD2. The CDR3 spans 15 residues. Germline V CDR1 and CDR2: SGDLS, YYNGEE. The V and J ends lost 0 bases and 1 base, in that order; junction bases with no gene match: 3. CDR3 DNA: TGTGCCAGCAGCGTAGCGGCGGGAGGTTCCTACGAGCAGTACTTC. It is translated as CASSVAAGGSYEQYF.

This chain uses TRBV11-2 with TRBJ1-3; D gene ambiguous. The germline CDR1 and CDR2 sequences are SGHAT and FQNNGV. Deletions cut 7 bases from V and 4 bases from J, with 5 bases between. The CDR3 is 11 amino acids. This chain's CDR3 is CASTQGNTIYF. The CDR3 region has the DNA TGTGCCAGCACGCAGGGAAACACCATATATTTT. Full variable domain (missing parts from reference TRBV11-2 and TRBJ1-3): EAGVAQSPRYKIIEKRQSVAFWCNPISGHATLYWYQQILGQGPKLLIQFQNNGVVDDSQLPKDRFSAERLKGVDSTLKIQPAKLEDSAVYLCASTQGNTIYFGEGSWLTVV.

The chain joins TRBV15 to TRBJ2-7; 9 bases align to TRBD1. The germline gives CDR1 LNHNV, CDR2 YYDKDF (reference sequence). V lost 2 bases and J lost 2; bases outside the gene matches: 10. The CDR3 is 17 amino acids. CDR3 in DNA: TGTGCCACCAGCAGAAGCCGGACAGGGGCGATACCCTACGAGCAGTACTTC. This codes for CATSRSRTGAIPYEQYF.

This clone was seen just once. The V gene is TRBV5-6, the J gene TRBJ1-4, with D possibly TRBD1 on 6 matching bases. The germline V and J ends were trimmed by 5 bases and 8 bases, with 19 bases remaining between them. Looked up from germline, CDR1 is SGHDT and CDR2 is YYEEEE. The CDR3 runs to 15 residues. CDR3 DNA: TGTGCCAGCAGACTAACGACAGGACCGGACGAAAAACTGTTTTTT. It translates to CASRLTTGPDEKLFF.

This chain joins TRBV19 and TRBJ1-5, with D possibly being TRBD1 (6 bases). V lost 5 bases to trimming and J lost 7 bases, with 15 bases between them. The CDR3 length is 14 residues. CDR1 and CDR2 from the germline V gene are LNHDA and SQIVND (reference sequence). CDR3 loop: CASSAGEIDQPQHF. In DNA, the CDR3 is TGTGCCAGTAGTGCAGGGGAAATCGACCAGCCCCAGCATTTT.

The rearrangement links TRBV7-9 to TRBJ2-3; D ambiguous. V lost 9 bases and J 6 bases, leaving 16 bases between the germline ends. Per the germline V gene, CDR1 is SEHNR and CDR2 is FQNEAQ (reference sequence). This CDR3 is built from 13 residues. The CDR3, as DNA: TGTGCCAGGGGCGCATCTGAACCGGATACGCAGTATTTT. It codes for CARGASEPDTQYF.

This sequence joins TRBV24-1 and TRBJ2-1; 10 positions match TRBD2. Germline trimming cut 3 bases from V and 10 bases from J; bases unmatched to any gene: 17. Germline lookup yields CDR1 KGHDR and CDR2 SFDVKD. The CDR3 runs to 18 residues. Here the CDR3 DNA reads TGTGCCACCAGTGATCCACTAGCGGGACCCCACCAATCGGGGGAGCAGTTCTTC. It encodes CATSDPLAGPHQSGEQFF.

V and J are TRBV9 and TRBJ2-5; TRBD2 matches 12 bases. CDR3 length: 17 residues. J was trimmed by 2 bases and V by 1 base; bases with no gene match: 6. Germline V gives CDR1 SGDLS, CDR2 YYNGEE. CDR3 residues: CASSVQLAGGQQETQYF. CDR3 bases: TGTGCCAGCAGCGTACAGCTAGCGGGGGGGCAACAAGAGACCCAGTACTTC.

The V and J genes are TRBV19 and TRBJ1-5, with unresolved D. The V end lost 3 bases, the J end lost 4 bases, and 7 bases lay between the germline ends. The germline V gene has CDR1 LNHDA and CDR2 SQIVND (reference sequence). This CDR3 has 13 amino acids. CDR3 sequence (DNA): TGTGCCAGTAGTATTCAGGAAAATCAGCCCCAGCATTTT. As protein: CASSIQENQPQHF. The whole variable domain, filled in from reference TRBV19 and TRBJ1-5, reads DGGITQSPKYLFRKEGQNVTLSCEQNLNHDAMYWYRQDPGQGLRLIYYSQIVNDFQKGDIAEGYSVSREKKESFPLTVTSAQKNPTAFYLCASSIQENQPQHFGDGTRLSIL.

The chain has TRBV27 and TRBJ2-5; 10 positions match TRBD1. CDR1 is MNHEY, CDR2 SMNVEV, per germline (reference sequence). This CDR3 is built from 15 residues. After removal of 3 bases from V and 5 bases from J, the junction contained 6 bases not matched to a gene. CDR3 residues: CASSFGTGVFETQYF. The CDR3, as DNA: TGTGCCAGCAGTTTTGGGACAGGGGTGTTTGAGACCCAGTACTTC.

As concerns this clone: One end of the junction does not line up with germline, which may come from a read error. The V and J genes are TRBV20-1 and TRBJ1-1; no reliable D call. In germline, CDR1 is DFQATT, CDR2 SNEGSKA (reference sequence). CDR3 length equals 11 residues. CDR3 DNA: TGCAGTGCTACCTTGAACTCTGAAGCTTTCTTT. Translating gives CSATLNSEAFF.

V usage is TRBV6-5 and J usage is TRBJ1-5; the D gene is possibly TRBD1 (6 bases). This CDR3 region has 15 residues. Germline V CDR1 and CDR2: MNHEY, SVGAGI. Trimming shortened V by 6 bases and J by 0 bases, and 12 bases separated the two germline ends. CDR3 sequence (DNA): TGTGCCAGCAGACGAGGGACAAGTAGCAATCAGCCCCAGCATTTT. This sequence encodes CASRRGTSSNQPQHF.

The chain employs TRBV29-1 and TRBJ1-5; D is undetermined. The germline gives CDR1 SQVTM, CDR2 ANQGSEA. The CDR3 consists of 13 residues. Trimming left V 3 bases short and J 0 bases short, with 6 bases between. CDR3 DNA sequence: TGCAGCGTTGACGAGGGTAGCAATCAGCCCCAGCATTTT. Translation gives CSVDEGSNQPQHF. Based on the CDR3 plus reference TRBV29-1 and TRBJ1-5, the full variable domain is SAVISQKPSRDICQRGTSLTIQCQVDSQVTMMFWYRQQPGQSLTLIATANQGSEATYESGFVIDKFPISRPNLTFSTLTVSNMSPEDSSIYLCSVDEGSNQPQHFGDGTRLSIL.

The chain couples TRBV27 to TRBJ2-2; possibly TRBD2 for D (6 bases). This CDR3 region has 18 residues. Germline values: CDR1 MNHEY, CDR2 SMNVEV (reference sequence). Trimming shortened V by 4 bases and J by 4 bases, and 22 bases separated the two germline ends. The chain's CDR3 is CASSSYTRREARTGELFF. In nucleotides, the CDR3 is TGTGCCAGCAGTTCCTACACTCGCAGGGAGGCGCGCACCGGGGAGCTGTTTTTT.

This clone was observed a few times. The genes are TRBV5-8 and TRBJ1-1, with TRBD1 identical over 8 bases. Germline V gene data show CDR1 as SGHTS and CDR2 as YDEGEE. The CDR3 loop spans 16 amino acids. V gave up 0 bases and J gave up 6 bases; unmatched junction bases: 10. CDR3 nucleotides: TGTGCCAGCAGCTTGGTGCGAGACAGGGGATCTGCTGAAGCTTTCTTT. It encodes CASSLVRDRGSAEAFF.

On this clone: The same CDR3 arises from other DNA sequences in this sample as well. J is TRBJ2-7 and V is TRBV6-6; D gene uncertain. The V gene lost 0 bases and the J gene lost 6 bases, with 6 bases spanning the gap. This CDR3 is built from 12 residues. Per the germline V gene, CDR1 is MNHNY and CDR2 is SVGAGI (reference sequence). The CDR3 region has the DNA TGTGCCAGCAGTTACTCGTTAGGCGAGCAGTACTTC. Translating it yields CASSYSLGEQYF.

A single count supports this clone. This chain joins TRBV24-1 and TRBJ2-2; 10 bases are shared with TRBD1. V trimming: 4 bases; J trimming: 4 bases; junction bases outside the gene matches: 5. The germline gives CDR1 KGHDR, CDR2 SFDVKD. The CDR3 contains 16 residues. The CDR3 is CATSDPGTGVTGELFF. The CDR3 bases are TGTGCCACCAGTGACCCCGGGACAGGGGTCACCGGGGAGCTGTTTTTT.

This chain uses TRBV15 with TRBJ1-1; D gene unclear. The length of the CDR3 is 12 residues. Germline V gene sequence: CDR1 LNHNV, CDR2 YYDKDF (reference sequence). Trimming removed 3 bases from V and 8 bases from J, with 10 bases in between. CDR3 nucleotide sequence: TGTGCCACCAGCAGGGCCCTAAAAGAAGCTTTCTTT. Encoded protein: CATSRALKEAFF. Combining the CDR3 with reference TRBV15 and TRBJ1-1 gives the whole variable domain DAMVIQNPRYQVTQFGKPVTLSCSQTLNHNVMYWYQQKSSQAPKLLFHYYDKDFNNEADTPDNFQSRRPNTSFCFLDIRSPGLGDTAMYLCATSRALKEAFFGQGTRLTVV.

This clone was seen a single time. This chain joins TRBV4-1 and TRBJ1-1, with D perhaps TRBD1 (6 bases). CDR3 length: 16 residues. In germline, CDR1 is MGHRA, CDR2 YSYEKL. V shed 2 bases and J shed 5 bases, with 18 bases lying between them. The CDR3 DNA follows: TGCGCCAGCAGCCAACCAAGAGGGGGGGGAGGAACTGAAGCTTTCTTT. It specifies CASSQPRGGGGTEAFF.

Comment on this clone: Other DNA sequences from this sample encode an identical CDR3 as well. The genes are TRBV6-5 and TRBJ1-6; D is ambiguous. Trimming shortened V by 0 bases and J by 7 bases, and 4 bases separated the two germline ends. CDR1 and CDR2 from the germline V gene are MNHEY and SVGAGI. The CDR3 loop spans 13 amino acids. Here the CDR3 reads CASSYSGNSPLHF. The DNA for the CDR3 is TGTGCCAGCAGTTACTCTGGAAATTCACCCCTCCACTTT.